This T cell receptor (beta chain) was profiled in a study of blood T cell repertoires in COVID-19. Libraries were prepared by immunoSEQ multiplex PCR; TCRdb keeps only in-frame clonotypes and omits some of them. Altogether a few hundred thousand clones are present, 90% being singletons, with the ten largest covering 0.6%. The sequence came from a young man who had recovered from COVID-19. The specimen sequenced was PBMCs or T cells enriched from blood (not recorded which).

Written as DNA, the CDR3 is TGTGCCACTACTATCCTAGCGGGGTACAATGAGCAGTTCTTC. Amino acids: CATTILAGYNEQFF. The chain uses TRBV2 and TRBJ2-1; 9 bases align to TRBD2. CDR3 length: 14 residues. Trimming cost V 10 bases and J 4 bases; bases outside gene matches: 8. Germline V gene sequence: CDR1 SNHLY, CDR2 FYNNEI.